These 19 T cell receptor beta chains were sequenced from one sample in a study of CD8+ T cells in alopecia areata. After isolation, RNA underwent reverse transcription to generate cDNA as the sequencing template. This table comes from immunoSEQ multiplex PCR, and its TCRdb copy is limited to in-frame clones, with some not included. The sample lists hundreds of thousands of clones; 60% were seen once. Noted treatment: oral pan-JAK inhibitor, 5-10 mg twice daily. The sample here was CD4+ T cells sorted from blood, taken between weeks 51 and 52, from a patient treated with tofacitinib. The receptors derive from a human donor with alopecia areata.

This clone was recorded a few times. The chain couples TRBV7-3 to TRBJ1-3; D might be TRBD1 (5 bases). The CDR3 has 15 residues. The V and J ends lost 5 bases and 2 bases respectively, with 13 bases between them. Germline V CDR1 and CDR2: SGHTA, FQGTGA. This CDR3 is CASSPTGFPGNTIYF. The DNA of the CDR3 is TGTGCCAGCAGCCCAACAGGATTCCCTGGAAACACCATATATTTT.

The chain employs TRBV27 and TRBJ1-6; TRBD1 matches 8 bases. V was clipped by 4 bases and J by 3 bases; unmatched bases: 5. CDR3 length equals 16 residues. CDR1 is MNHEY, CDR2 SMNVEV, per germline (reference sequence). This CDR3 reads CASSSTTGGYNSPLHF. Here the CDR3 DNA reads TGTGCCAGCAGTTCCACCACAGGGGGCTATAATTCACCCCTCCACTTT.

The chain recombines TRBV6-1 with TRBJ1-1, with 8 bases lining up with TRBD1. The junction had 5 bases not matched to a gene; V was cut back by 7 bases and J by 4 bases. The CDR3 covers 13 residues. CDR1 and CDR2 (germline): MNHNS, SASEGT. Here the CDR3 reads CASMGTGFTEAFF. The CDR3 nucleotides read TGTGCCAGCATGGGGACAGGCTTCACTGAAGCTTTCTTT.

V is TRBV2 and J is TRBJ1-1, with 10 nucleotides matching TRBD1. This CDR3 is 14 amino acids long. Losses at the gene ends were 6 bases for V and 7 bases for J; bases not matched to a gene: 8. Germline V gives CDR1 SNHLY, CDR2 FYNNEI. In DNA form, the CDR3 reads TGTGCCAGCAGCCAAGACAGGGGGCGGGATGAAGCTTTCTTT. Translating gives CASSQDRGRDEAFF.

The J gene is TRBJ1-2, the V gene TRBV6-5; 7 bases are shared with TRBD1. The CDR3 extends over 13 amino acids. Per germline, CDR1 MNHEY and CDR2 SVGAGI. Unmatched junction bases numbered 13, after V lost 6 bases and J lost 12 bases. CDR3 residues: CASSRDRVGPHTF. Written as DNA, the CDR3 is TGTGCCAGCAGCCGAGACAGGGTCGGCCCCCACACCTTC.

This chain connects TRBV5-8 to TRBJ2-7; D remains ambiguous. The CDR3 loop spans 14 amino acids. With 4 bases removed from V and 0 bases from J, the gap between germline ends came to 11 bases. From germline, CDR1 is SGHTS and CDR2 YDEGEE. The CDR3: CASSRSLSSYEQYF. The DNA of the CDR3 is TGTGCCAGCAGCCGGTCACTTAGCTCCTACGAGCAGTACTTC. Looking up the rest from reference TRBV5-8 and TRBJ2-7 gives the full variable domain: EAGVTQSPTHLIKTRGQQATLRCSPISGHTSVYWYQQALGLGLQFLLWYDEGEERNRGNFPPRFSGRQFPNYSSELNVNALELEDSALYLCASSRSLSSYEQYFGPGTRLTVT.

The chain recombines TRBV20-1 with TRBJ1-2; D is unresolved. Trimming left V 3 bases short and J 4 bases short, with 0 bases between. The CDR3 totals 9 residues. The germline gives CDR1 DFQATT, CDR2 SNEGSKA (reference sequence). DNA of the CDR3: TGCAGTGCTAGCTATGGCTACACCTTC. Encoded protein: CSASYGYTF.

This clone was detected a few times. The chain has TRBV7-9 and TRBJ2-5; the D is unclear. The CDR3 extends over 12 amino acids. Deletions cut 11 bases from V and 4 bases from J, with 14 bases between. Per germline, CDR1 SEHNR and CDR2 FQNEAQ (reference sequence). CDR3 nucleotide sequence: TGTGCCGGCGGAAAGGGCCGAGAGACCCAGTACTTC. Amino acids: CAGGKGRETQYF.

Concerning this clone itself: One junction end disagrees with the germline gene, perhaps due to a read error. The chain joins TRBV7-7 to TRBJ2-5; 7 bases are shared with TRBD2. From germline, CDR1 is SSHAT and CDR2 FNYEAQ (reference sequence). CDR3 length: 15 residues. CDR3 region: CASSANGGIQETQYF. CDR3 nucleotides: TGTGCTAGCAGCGCGAACGGGGGGATCCAAGAGACCCAGTACTTC.

The V and J genes are TRBV30 and TRBJ1-5, with 10 positions matching TRBD1. V was clipped by 2 bases and J by 6 bases; unmatched bases: 4. The CDR3 runs to 14 residues. Germline CDR1 reads GTSNPN; CDR2 reads SVGIG (reference sequence). The CDR3 loop is CAWSSGTGVQPQHF. The CDR3 DNA follows: TGTGCCTGGAGTAGCGGGACAGGGGTTCAGCCCCAGCATTTT.

The rearrangement links TRBV25-1 to TRBJ2-4; D uncertain. Germline V gene lookup returns CDR1 MGHDK and CDR2 SYGVNS. This CDR3 has 16 residues. Trimming left V 1 base short and J 2 bases short, with 12 bases between. CDR3 region: CASSEFVRASKNIQYF. CDR3 nucleotides: TGTGCCAGCAGTGAATTCGTAAGGGCCTCCAAAAACATTCAGTACTTC. Full variable domain (remainder filled in from reference TRBV25-1 and TRBJ2-4): EADIYQTPRYLVIGTGKKITLECSQTMGHDKMYWYQQDPGMELHLIHYSYGVNSTEKGDLSSESTVSRIRTEHFPLTLESARPSHTSQYLCASSEFVRASKNIQYFGAGTRLSVL.

This clone was seen more than once but under ten times. V gene TRBV29-1 combines with J gene TRBJ2-7, with D unclear. The CDR3 sequence is 12 residues long. V shed 4 bases and J shed 5 bases, with 12 bases lying between them. Looked up from germline, CDR1 is SQVTM and CDR2 is ANQGSEA. CDR3 bases: TGCAGCGTTGGGGGTATCCACCACGAGCAGTACTTC. It translates to CSVGGIHHEQYF.

This clone has more than one count but fewer than ten. The rearrangement joins TRBV29-1 to TRBJ2-7; maybe TRBD1 (6 bases). Trimming took off 4 bases at V and 1 base at J, with 14 bases between the two ends. CDR1 is SQVTM and CDR2 is ANQGSEA in the germline V gene. CDR3 length equals 14 residues. DNA for the CDR3: TGCAGCGTTGCTGGGACACTTAAATCCTACGAGCAGTACTTC. Residues: CSVAGTLKSYEQYF.

This chain joins TRBV2 and TRBJ2-5; D uncertain. The CDR3 has 12 amino acids. CDR1 and CDR2 (germline): SNHLY, FYNNEI. V was pared by 7 bases and J by 4 bases, with 10 bases between. The CDR3 reads CASTLSGETQYF. The CDR3 bases are TGTGCCAGCACCCTAAGTGGAGAGACCCAGTACTTC.

The chain recombines TRBV2 with TRBJ1-3, with 8 bases aligning to TRBD1. Trimming removed 7 bases from V and 6 bases from J; junction bases left unmatched: 11. CDR3 size: 15 residues. Per germline, CDR1 SNHLY and CDR2 FYNNEI. This CDR3 reads CASNARTGNENTIYF. The CDR3 region has the DNA TGTGCCAGCAACGCCCGGACAGGGAATGAAAACACCATATATTTT.

The genes are TRBV5-4 and TRBJ1-6; D is possibly TRBD1 (6 bases). The CDR3 has 14 amino acids. The V and J ends lost 2 bases and 10 bases respectively, with 13 bases between them. From germline, CDR1 is SGHNT and CDR2 YYREEE (reference sequence). DNA of the CDR3: TGTGCCAGCAGCTTTGGGCAGGGGACCTCACCCCTCCACTTT. As protein: CASSFGQGTSPLHF.

The chain carries TRBV25-1 and TRBJ2-1; 7 nucleotides align to TRBD1. The V segment lost 6 bases and the J segment 7 bases; nucleotides outside the gene matches: 12. CDR1 and CDR2 from the germline V gene are MGHDK and SYGVNS. There are 15 residues in the CDR3. This chain's CDR3 is CASSADRLLGNEQFF. DNA for the CDR3: TGTGCCAGCAGCGCGGACAGGCTGCTAGGGAATGAGCAGTTCTTC.

The CDR3 DNA reads TGTGCCAGCTCACCACCGAAACAGGGAGGTGAGGGCTACACCTTC. It translates to CASSPPKQGGEGYTF. V and J are TRBV18 and TRBJ1-2, with TRBD1 as a possible D gene (6 bases). CDR3 length equals 15 residues. CDR1 and CDR2 from the germline V gene are KGHSH and LQKENI. V was cut by 0 bases and J by 8 bases, with 16 bases left in between. The full variable domain, with the rest looked up from reference TRBV18 and TRBJ1-2, is NAGVMQNPRHLVRRRGQEARLRCSPMKGHSHVYWYRQLPEEGLKFMVYLQKENIIDESGMPKERFSAEFPKEGPSILRIQQVVRGDSAAYFCASSPPKQGGEGYTFGSGTRLTVV.

The V and J genes are TRBV14 and TRBJ2-3, with unresolved D. The CDR3 runs to 16 residues. V was pared by 0 bases and J by 1 base, with 11 bases between. Germline V gives CDR1 SGHDN, CDR2 FVKESK. CDR3 coding DNA: TGTGCCAGCAGCCAAGATGGAAGGGTGGGCACAGATACGCAGTATTTT. The encoded protein is CASSQDGRVGTDTQYF.